This TCR beta chain stems from a study of blood T cell repertoires in COVID-19. Study at large: The United States, Italy and Spain were the sources of the acute and convalescent COVID-19 samples. Sources were T cells, B-cell-depleted T cells, or PBMCs; the material itself was cDNA or gDNA.

Original data processing: Reference gene primer amplification yielded estimated nucleated cell counts. The method was immunoSEQ multiplex PCR; TCRdb's version includes in-frame clones alone and lacks a portion of them. The D gene and trimming were derived from the DNA, and the V and J assignments and clone size from that table. The sample carries some 200,000 clones, about 78% recorded once. The CDR3 has 13 amino acids. V lost 6 bases to trimming and J lost 5 bases, with 12 bases between them. Germline V CDR1 and CDR2: LGHDT, YNNKEL (reference sequence). The rearrangement joins TRBV3-1 (or the pseudogene TRBV3-2) to TRBJ2-3; no reliable D call. The sequence came from a woman in her 70s with acute or convalescent COVID-19. The sequencing input was peripheral blood. The CDR3 region is CASSPALGDTQYF. The CDR3 coding sequence is TGTGCCAGCAGTCCGGCTCTAGGAGATACGCAGTATTTT.